The clone carrying this T cell receptor (beta chain) was recorded once. TCRdb's copy holds only in-frame clones and misses some; the assay was immunoSEQ multiplex PCR. The data hold around 230,000 clones, with 75% to 90% observed a single time. This entry is derived from a study of blood T cell repertoires in COVID-19. Turning to the study itself: Material from acute and convalescent COVID-19 was sourced from the United States, Italy and Spain.

V was trimmed by 2 bases and J by 1 base, leaving 12 bases between them. Germline CDR1 and CDR2: SGHNT and YYREEE (reference sequence). The CDR3 sequence is 16 residues long. The sequence came from a man in his sixties who had recovered from COVID-19. Sequenced: peripheral blood. V usage is TRBV5-4 and J usage is TRBJ2-2; D may be TRBD2 (7 bases). DNA of the CDR3: TGTGCCAGCAGCTTTCCGGGGGGCTTGAACACCGGGGAGCTGTTTTTT. Its protein product is CASSFPGGLNTGELFF.